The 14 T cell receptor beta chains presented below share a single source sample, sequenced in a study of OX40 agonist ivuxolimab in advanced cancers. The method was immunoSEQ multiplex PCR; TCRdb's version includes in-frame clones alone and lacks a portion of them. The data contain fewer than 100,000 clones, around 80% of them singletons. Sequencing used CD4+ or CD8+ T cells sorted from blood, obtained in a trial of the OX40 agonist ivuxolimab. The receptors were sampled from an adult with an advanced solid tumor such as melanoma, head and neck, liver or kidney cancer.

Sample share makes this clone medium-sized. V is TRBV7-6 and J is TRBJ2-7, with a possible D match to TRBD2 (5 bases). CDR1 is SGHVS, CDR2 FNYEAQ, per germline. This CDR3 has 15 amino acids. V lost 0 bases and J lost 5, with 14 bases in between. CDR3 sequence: CASSLARATPHEQYF. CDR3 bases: TGTGCCAGCAGCTTAGCGCGGGCCACGCCCCACGAGCAGTACTTC.

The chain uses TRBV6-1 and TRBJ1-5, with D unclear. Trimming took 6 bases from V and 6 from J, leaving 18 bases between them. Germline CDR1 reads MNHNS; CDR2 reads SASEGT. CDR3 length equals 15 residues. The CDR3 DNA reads TGTGCCAGCAGCCCCGGTCCGAGGACGGGTCAGCCCCAGCATTTT. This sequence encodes CASSPGPRTGQPQHF.

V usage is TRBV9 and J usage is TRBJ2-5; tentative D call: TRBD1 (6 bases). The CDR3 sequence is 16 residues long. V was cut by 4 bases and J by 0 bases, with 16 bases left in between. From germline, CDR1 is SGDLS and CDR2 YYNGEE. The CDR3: CASSPGSGAYQETQYF. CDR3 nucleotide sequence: TGTGCCAGCAGCCCCGGGTCAGGGGCGTACCAAGAGACCCAGTACTTC.

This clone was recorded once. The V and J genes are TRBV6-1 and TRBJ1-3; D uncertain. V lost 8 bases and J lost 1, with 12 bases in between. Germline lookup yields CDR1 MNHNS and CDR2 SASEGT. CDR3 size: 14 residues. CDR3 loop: CASAPGVSGNTIYF. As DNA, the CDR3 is TGTGCCAGCGCCCCGGGAGTTTCTGGAAACACCATATATTTT.

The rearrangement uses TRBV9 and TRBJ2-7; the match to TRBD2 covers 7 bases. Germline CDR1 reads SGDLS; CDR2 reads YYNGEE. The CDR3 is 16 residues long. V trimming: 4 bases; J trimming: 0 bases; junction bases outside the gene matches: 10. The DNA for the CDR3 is TGTGCCAGCAGCCCGACTAGCCAGGACCTCTCCTACGAGCAGTACTTC. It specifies CASSPTSQDLSYEQYF. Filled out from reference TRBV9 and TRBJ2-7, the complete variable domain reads DSGVTQTPKHLITATGQRVTLRCSPRSGDLSVYWYQQSLDQGLQFLIQYYNGEERAKGNILERFSAQQFPDLHSELNLSSLELGDSALYFCASSPTSQDLSYEQYFGPGTRLTVT.

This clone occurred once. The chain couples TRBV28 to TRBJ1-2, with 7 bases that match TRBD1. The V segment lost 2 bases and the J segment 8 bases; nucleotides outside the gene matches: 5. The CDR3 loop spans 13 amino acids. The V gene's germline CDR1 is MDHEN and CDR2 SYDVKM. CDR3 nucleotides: TGTGCCAGCAGTTTACTAAGGGGGCGAGGCTACACCTTC. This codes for CASSLLRGRGYTF.

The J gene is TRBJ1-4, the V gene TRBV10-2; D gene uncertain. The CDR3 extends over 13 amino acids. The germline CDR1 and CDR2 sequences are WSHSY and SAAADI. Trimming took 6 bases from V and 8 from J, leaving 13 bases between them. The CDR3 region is CASSWAAGEKLFF. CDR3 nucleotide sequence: TGCGCCAGCAGCTGGGCCGCGGGGGAAAAACTGTTTTTT.

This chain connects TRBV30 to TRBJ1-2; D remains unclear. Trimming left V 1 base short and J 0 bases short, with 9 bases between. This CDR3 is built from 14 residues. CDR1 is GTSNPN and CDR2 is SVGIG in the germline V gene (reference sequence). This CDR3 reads CAWSGQDSNYGYTF. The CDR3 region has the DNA TGTGCCTGGAGTGGGCAGGACTCTAACTATGGCTACACCTTC.

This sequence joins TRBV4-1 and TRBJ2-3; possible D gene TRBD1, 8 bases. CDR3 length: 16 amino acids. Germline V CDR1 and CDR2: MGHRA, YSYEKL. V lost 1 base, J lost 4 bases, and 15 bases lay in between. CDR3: CASSQVGGTGPDTQYF. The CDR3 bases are TGCGCCAGCAGCCAAGTGGGAGGGACAGGCCCAGATACGCAGTATTTT.

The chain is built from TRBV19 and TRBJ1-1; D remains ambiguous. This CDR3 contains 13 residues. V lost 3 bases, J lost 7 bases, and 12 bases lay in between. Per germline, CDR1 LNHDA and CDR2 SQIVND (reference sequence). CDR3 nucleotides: TGTGCCAGTAGTATTACCAGGATAGGTGAAGCTTTCTTT. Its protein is CASSITRIGEAFF.

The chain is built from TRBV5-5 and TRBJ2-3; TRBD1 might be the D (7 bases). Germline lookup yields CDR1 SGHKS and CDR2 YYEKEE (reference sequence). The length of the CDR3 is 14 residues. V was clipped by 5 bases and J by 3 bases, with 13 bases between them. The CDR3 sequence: CASSSTGRTDTQYF. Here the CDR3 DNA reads TGTGCCAGCAGTTCGACAGGGAGGACAGATACGCAGTATTTT.

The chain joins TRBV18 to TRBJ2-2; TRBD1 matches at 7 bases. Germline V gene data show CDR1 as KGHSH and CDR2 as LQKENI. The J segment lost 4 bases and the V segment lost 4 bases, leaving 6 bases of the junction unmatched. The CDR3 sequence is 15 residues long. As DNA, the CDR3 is TGTGCCAGCTCACTGGACAGGCTAGGCACCGGGGAGCTGTTTTTT. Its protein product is CASSLDRLGTGELFF.

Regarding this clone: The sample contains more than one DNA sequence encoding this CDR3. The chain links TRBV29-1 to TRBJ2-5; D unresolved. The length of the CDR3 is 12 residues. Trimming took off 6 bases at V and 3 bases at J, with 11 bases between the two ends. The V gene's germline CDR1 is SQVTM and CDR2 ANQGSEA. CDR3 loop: CSVRRAEETQYF. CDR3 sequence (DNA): TGCAGCGTCCGAAGGGCAGAAGAGACCCAGTACTTC.

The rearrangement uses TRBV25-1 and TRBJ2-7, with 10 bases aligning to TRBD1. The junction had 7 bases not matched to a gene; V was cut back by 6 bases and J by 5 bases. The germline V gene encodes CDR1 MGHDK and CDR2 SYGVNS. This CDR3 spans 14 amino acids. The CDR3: CASRGQGRINEQYF. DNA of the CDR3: TGTGCCAGCAGGGGACAGGGGCGTATCAACGAGCAGTACTTC.